Following are 17 T cell receptor beta chains from one sample sequenced in a study of shared clonotypes between healthy human individuals. CD8 cells classed as naive were CD45RO-negative and positively selected for CCR7, excluding terminally differentiated effector memory CD45RA+ cells. The protocol was immunoSEQ multiplex PCR, while the TCRdb copy is restricted to in-frame clones and leaves out a portion. This sample has a few million clones; roughly 95% occur once, and the top ten carry about 1.7%. Sequenced input: naive CD8+ T cells from PBMCs. Every receptor here comes from a man aged 18 to 35 in good health. Some clones in this sample may be carry-over from other donors' samples.

The gene calls are TRBV7-9 and TRBJ2-2; the D is unclear. The germline gives CDR1 SEHNR, CDR2 FQNEAQ (reference sequence). Trimming pared 4 bases from V and 0 bases from J, leaving 12 bases between. The CDR3 has 16 amino acids. CDR3 sequence reads: CASSSTTRPNTGELFF. CDR3 nucleotides: TGTGCCAGCAGCTCAACGACCAGGCCGAACACCGGGGAGCTGTTTTTT.

Concerning this clone itself: One end of the junction does not line up with germline, which may come from a read error. The chain carries TRBV20-1 and TRBJ2-7; TRBD1 is a possible D gene (5 bases). CDR1 is DFQATT and CDR2 is SNEGSKA in the germline V gene (reference sequence). The CDR3 runs to 11 residues. The CDR3 sequence is CSATKGSPAGF. In DNA, the CDR3 is TGCAGTGCAACGAAGGGGTCTCCAGCAGGCTTC.

The chain joins TRBV4-1 to TRBJ2-1, with 11 bases that match TRBD2. The CDR3 runs to 20 residues. CDR1 is MGHRA and CDR2 is YSYEKL in the germline V gene. The V gene end was trimmed by 0 bases and the J gene end by 0 bases; junction bases not matched to a gene: 10. The CDR3 region is CASSQDRLAGGPSSYNEQFF. CDR3 coding DNA: TGCGCCAGCAGCCAAGATAGGCTAGCGGGAGGCCCGAGCTCCTACAATGAGCAGTTCTTC.

The chain has TRBV30 and TRBJ1-1; no clear D gene. Between the trimmed V and J ends, which lost 3 bases and 4 bases, there was a span of 9 bases. The CDR3 is made up of 12 amino acids. Germline V CDR1 and CDR2: GTSNPN, SVGIG (reference sequence). This CDR3 reads CAWSEVGTEAFF. As DNA, the CDR3 is TGTGCCTGGAGCGAGGTGGGCACTGAAGCTTTCTTT.

The gene calls are TRBV27 and TRBJ2-3; 7 bases align to TRBD2. Germline lookup yields CDR1 MNHEY and CDR2 SMNVEV (reference sequence). Germline trimming cut 5 bases from V and 3 bases from J; bases unmatched to any gene: 11. The CDR3 totals 16 residues. CDR3 DNA sequence: TGTGCCAGCAGTCCCCGGGACGGGGGGAGTACAGATACGCAGTATTTT. Translation gives CASSPRDGGSTDTQYF.

The chain is built from TRBV29-1 and TRBJ2-1, with D perhaps assigned TRBD1 or TRBD2 (6 bases each). This CDR3 has 19 residues. Germline lookup yields CDR1 SQVTM and CDR2 ANQGSEA. V lost 5 bases to trimming and J lost 0 bases, with 26 bases between them. The CDR3 coding sequence is TGCAGCGTTTGTCTCGGGGGCAACTCGGGCGGATTCTCCTACAATGAGCAGTTCTTC. Translation: CSVCLGGNSGGFSYNEQFF.

J is TRBJ2-7 and V is TRBV10-3; 7 nucleotides align to TRBD2. The CDR3 has 14 residues. Germline V gene sequence: CDR1 ENHRY, CDR2 SYGVKD. Losses at the gene ends were 11 bases for V and 6 bases for J; bases not matched to a gene: 16. CDR3 DNA sequence: TGTGCCGTTAATTTGGGAGGGCCCTCGGTCGAGCAGTACTTC. Protein product: CAVNLGGPSVEQYF.

The chain recombines TRBV4-1 with TRBJ2-7; D is undetermined. CDR1 is MGHRA and CDR2 is YSYEKL in the germline V gene. The CDR3 is 14 amino acids. Trimming shortened V by 1 base and J by 3 bases, and 10 bases separated the two germline ends. DNA of the CDR3: TGCGCCAGCAGCCAAGCGGGTGTTCTCTACGAGCAGTACTTC. This gives the protein CASSQAGVLYEQYF.

This clone was recorded only once. J is TRBJ2-1 and V is TRBV18; 9 bases match TRBD2. V was pared by 2 bases and J by 6 bases, with 11 bases of the junction left unmatched. Germline assignment: CDR1 KGHSH and CDR2 LQKENI. CDR3 length: 17 amino acids. The CDR3 nucleotides are TGTGCCAGCTCACCAGGGTTTAGCGGGAGATTTGGCAATGAGCAGTTCTTC. It codes for CASSPGFSGRFGNEQFF.

A single count supports this clone. The V and J genes are TRBV4-3 and TRBJ2-2; TRBD1 or TRBD2 may be the D gene (5 bases each). Germline values: CDR1 LGHNA, CDR2 YSLEER. Trimming left V 4 bases short and J 3 bases short, with 15 bases between. The CDR3 is 16 amino acids. For the CDR3, the DNA is TGCGCCAGCAGCCTTGAGTCGGGGCAAGACACCGGGGAGCTGTTTTTT. This encodes CASSLESGQDTGELFF.

The rearrangement links TRBV27 to TRBJ1-1, with D hard to call. The CDR3 contains 17 residues. Trimming took 0 bases from V and 1 from J, leaving 15 bases between them. Looked up from germline, CDR1 is MNHEY and CDR2 is SMNVEV (reference sequence). The CDR3: CASSLSYFSDGNTEAFF. The DNA of the CDR3 is TGTGCCAGCAGTTTATCATATTTTTCGGACGGGAACACTGAAGCTTTCTTT.

As for this clone: The same CDR3 is also encoded by other DNA sequences in this sample. The V call is TRBV28, the J call TRBJ2-1, with 8 bases identical to TRBD2. There are 14 residues in the CDR3. The V gene's germline CDR1 is MDHEN and CDR2 SYDVKM. With V trimmed by 5 bases and J by 4 bases, 4 bases remained unmatched. CDR3: CASSPLAGYNEQFF. Here the CDR3 DNA reads TGTGCCAGCAGTCCCTTAGCGGGGTACAATGAGCAGTTCTTC.

Concerning this clone itself: Other DNA sequences within the sample encode an identical CDR3. The J gene is TRBJ2-1, the V gene TRBV27, with TRBD2 matching over 9 bases. The germline V gene encodes CDR1 MNHEY and CDR2 SMNVEV (reference sequence). Trimming at V came to 3 bases and at J to 2 bases, leaving 2 bases not matched to a gene. The CDR3 spans 15 residues. The CDR3 sequence: CASSFLAGAYNEQFF. For the CDR3, the DNA is TGTGCCAGCAGTTTTTTAGCGGGGGCCTACAATGAGCAGTTCTTC.

The chain employs TRBV6-1 and TRBJ2-1, with D hard to call. Germline lookup yields CDR1 MNHNS and CDR2 SASEGT. The CDR3 loop spans 14 amino acids. V dropped 2 bases and J dropped 5 bases, with 10 bases sitting between them. In DNA, the CDR3 is TGTGCCAGCAGTGAAACCCACCTAGACAATGAGCAGTTCTTC. Amino acid sequence: CASSETHLDNEQFF.

Comments on this clone: The sample has other DNA sequences that encode this CDR3 too. The chain employs TRBV29-1 and TRBJ2-7, with 9 bases aligning to TRBD1. Losses at the gene ends were 6 bases for V and 3 bases for J; bases not matched to a gene: 3. The germline gives CDR1 SQVTM, CDR2 ANQGSEA. The CDR3 runs to 12 residues. CDR3 sequence (DNA): TGCAGCGTGAGGACAGGGGTCTACGAGCAGTACTTC. Translation: CSVRTGVYEQYF.

The rearrangement links TRBV7-9 to TRBJ2-3, with TRBD1 matching over 9 bases. The CDR3 totals 18 residues. Germline CDR1 SEHNR, CDR2 FQNEAQ (reference sequence). Germline trimming cut 3 bases from V and 2 bases from J; bases unmatched to any gene: 12. CDR3 DNA: TGTGCCAGCAGCTTGGGGCCGCTAGACAGGGGGGTCACAGATACGCAGTATTTT. It translates to CASSLGPLDRGVTDTQYF.

The V and J genes are TRBV12-5 and TRBJ2-7; the D call may be TRBD1 or TRBD2 (5 bases each). Trimming stripped 1 base from V and 6 bases from J, with 10 bases between. Germline V gene lookup returns CDR1 LGHNT and CDR2 FRNRAP. This CDR3 comprises 13 residues. In DNA, the CDR3 is TGTGCTAGTGGTTTGGGCCCGGGGACCGAGCAGTACTTC. Amino acids: CASGLGPGTEQYF.